The rows below give T cell receptor beta chains drawn from one sample of a study of T cells in localized non-small cell lung cancer. The assay was immunoSEQ multiplex PCR, and TCRdb's table has in-frame clones only and misses some. In the table there are tens of thousands of clones, about 89% of which are singletons. Sequences were derived from peripheral blood, sampled before any cancer treatment. The receptor set was obtained from a female donor over 55 with stage I lung adenocarcinoma. Each CDR3 is given with its conserved first and last residue. The D gene is left open where the match is weak. A row's size may be missing; if present it is once, few, many or a size class.

size: few
D: .
V: TRBV7-2
J: TRBJ1-2
DNA: TGTGCCAGCAGCTTCGACGTGCTATCAGGCTACACCTTC
CDR3: CASSFDVLSGYTF

size: .
D: .
V: TRBV19
J: TRBJ2-7
DNA: TGTGCCAGTAGCCGATCGGGGCTCGTGAATTACGAGCAGTACTTC
CDR3: CASSRSGLVNYEQYF

size: .
D: TRBD2
V: TRBV5-4
J: TRBJ2-5
DNA: TGTGCCAGCAGCTTGGGGACTAGCGGCTACGAGACCCAGTACTTC
CDR3: CASSLGTSGYETQYF

size: .
D: TRBD1
V: TRBV19
J: TRBJ2-7
DNA: TGTGCCAGTAGAACAGGGGCCGGGGCGCCGGGCGAGCAGTACTTC
CDR3: CASRTGAGAPGEQYF

size: .
D: TRBD1
V: TRBV19
J: TRBJ2-2
DNA: TGTGCCAGTAGTATCCGGACAGGGGGCACCGGGGAGCTGTTTTTT
CDR3: CASSIRTGGTGELFF

size: once
D: .
V: TRBV7-7
J: TRBJ2-1
DNA: TGTGCCAGCAGCTTAGCCCCGGCCGACGGACAGGAGCAGTTCTTC
CDR3: CASSLAPADGQEQFF

size: .
D: .
V: TRBV14
J: TRBJ1-2
DNA: TGTGCCAGCAGCCAAGTGTCGAGGACCGGCTACACCTTC
CDR3: CASSQVSRTGYTF

size: .
D: TRBD1
V: TRBV14
J: TRBJ2-1
DNA: TGTGCCAGCAGCCATAGGACAGGGTGGATTTACAATGAGCAGTTCTTC
CDR3: CASSHRTGWIYNEQFF

size: .
D: TRBD1
V: TRBV6-1
J: TRBJ2-1
DNA: TGTGCCAGCAGAGTGACAGGGAGTTACAATGAGCAGTTCTTC
CDR3: CASRVTGSYNEQFF

size: .
D: TRBD1
V: TRBV5-1
J: TRBJ1-2
DNA: TGCGCCAGCAGCCTCGGGACAGTGGGGACTGGCTACACCTTC
CDR3: CASSLGTVGTGYTF

size: .
D: .
V: TRBV5-3
J: TRBJ1-2
DNA: TGTGCCAGAAGCCAACGGGACCGGGGCACCACCTTC
CDR3: CARSQRDRGTTF

size: .
D: TRBD1
V: TRBV12-5
J: TRBJ2-7
DNA: TGTGCTAGTGGTTTACACCCCGGGACAGACCCAGGAGAGCAGTACTTC
CDR3: CASGLHPGTDPGEQYF

size: once
D: .
V: TRBV7-2
J: TRBJ1-2
DNA: TGTGCCAGCAGCCCCGGCGGCGCAGAATCCGTGCATGGCTACACCTTC
CDR3: CASSPGGAESVHGYTF

size: .
D: TRBD1
V: TRBV12-5
J: TRBJ1-5
DNA: TGTGCTAGTGGTTTGGTAATTTTTGGGGGACAGGGCAATCAGCCCCAGCATTTT
CDR3: CASGLVIFGGQGNQPQHF

size: .
D: .
V: TRBV6-1
J: TRBJ1-1
DNA: TGTGCCATCTGTTGGGGGCCCCACACTGAAGCTTTCTTT
CDR3: CAICWGPHTEAFF

size: .
D: .
V: TRBV30
J: TRBJ2-4
DNA: TGTGCCTGGAGTGTACTGGGTGAGACCTACAAAAACATTCAGTACTTC
CDR3: CAWSVLGETYKNIQYF

size: .
D: TRBD1
V: TRBV28
J: TRBJ2-3
DNA: TGTGCCAGCAGAATCGGGACAGGAGACACAGATACGCAGTATTTT
CDR3: CASRIGTGDTDTQYF

size: few
D: .
V: TRBV6-5
J: TRBJ1-4
DNA: TGTGCCAGCAGCCGGGCGGGTGAAAAACTGTTTTTT
CDR3: CASSRAGEKLFF

size: .
D: TRBD1
V: TRBV18
J: TRBJ2-1
DNA: TGTGCCAGCTCCCAATCGGGACAGCTTTACAATGAGCAGTTCTTC
CDR3: CASSQSGQLYNEQFF

size: .
D: .
V: TRBV4-3
J: TRBJ1-4
DNA: TGCGCCAGCAGCCAAGATGGAGGGAGTGGTAATGAAAAACTGTTTTTT
CDR3: CASSQDGGSGNEKLFF

size: .
D: .
V: TRBV28
J: TRBJ2-1
DNA: TGTGCCAGCGGCTCCGAGCAGTTCTTC
CDR3: CASGSEQFF

size: once
D: .
V: TRBV6-5
J: TRBJ1-2
DNA: TGTGCCAGCAGTACCGGGGTAGACTATGGCTACACCTTC
CDR3: CASSTGVDYGYTF

size: few
D: .
V: TRBV30
J: TRBJ1-2
DNA: TGTGCCTGGAGCGGAGGGGGGGAAGGCTACACCTTC
CDR3: CAWSGGGEGYTF

size: .
D: TRBD1
V: TRBV11-2
J: TRBJ1-1
DNA: TGTGCCAGCGGGACAGGGATCACTGAAGCTTTCTTT
CDR3: CASGTGITEAFF

size: .
D: TRBD1
V: TRBV28
J: TRBJ1-2
DNA: TGTGCCAGCAGTTCTACAGGGGGCTGGGTCTATGGCTACACCTTC
CDR3: CASSSTGGWVYGYTF

size: .
D: .
V: TRBV18
J: TRBJ2-5
DNA: TGTGCCAGCTCACCACCAGGGTCCCTCCAAGAGACCCAGTACTTC
CDR3: CASSPPGSLQETQYF

size: .
D: .
V: TRBV4-3
J: TRBJ2-1
DNA: TGCGCCAGCAGCCTTAGCGGCAGCTCCTACAATGAGCAGTTCTTC
CDR3: CASSLSGSSYNEQFF

size: .
D: .
V: TRBV6-5
J: TRBJ1-1
DNA: TGTGCCAGCAGTTACTTAAGCGGGAACACTGAAGCTTTCTTT
CDR3: CASSYLSGNTEAFF

size: .
D: TRBD2
V: TRBV7-9
J: TRBJ2-1
DNA: TGTGCCAGCAGCTTTACTAGCGGGACATCGCAGTTCTTC
CDR3: CASSFTSGTSQFF

size: .
D: TRBD2
V: TRBV5-4
J: TRBJ2-5
DNA: TGTGCCAGCAGCTTGGAAAGCGGGAGGCACTGGGAGACCCAGTACTTC
CDR3: CASSLESGRHWETQYF

size: .
D: .
V: TRBV5-1
J: TRBJ2-7
DNA: TGCGCCAGCAGCCTTGAGGCGCAGGTTACCTACGAGCAGTACTTC
CDR3: CASSLEAQVTYEQYF